Many counts were recorded for the clone carrying this T cell receptor beta chain. Its cognate antigen is unknown. This sample was taken from a study of identical twins. Only healthy Caucasians were enrolled as donors. TCRdb used MiXCR to reprocess the 5' RACE reads, holding one entry per CDR3 protein. The sample records fewer than 250,000 distinct CDR3 sequences, about 7.5% being singletons. The CDR3 extends over 13 amino acids. Looked up from germline, CDR1 is MGHRA and CDR2 is YSYEKL. Trimming removed 0 bases from V and 6 bases from J, with 8 bases in between. General study findings and limits: Beta out-of-frame sequences showed weaker excess sharing between twins. Zero-insertion findings could be partly confounded by invariant cells (MAIT and iNKT cells). Monozygotic twins shared more out-of-frame TCR alpha than recombination models predicted.

The same data also went into a second study, on yellow fever vaccine responses in identical twins.

The V and J genes are TRBV4-1 and TRBJ1-1; D remains unclear. This TCR was sampled from a young woman in good health. The material sequenced was CD8+ T cells sorted from blood. CDR3 nucleotides: TGCGCCAGCAGCCAAGATAACAAACCTGAAGCTTTCTTT. Translated, it gives CASSQDNKPEAFF.